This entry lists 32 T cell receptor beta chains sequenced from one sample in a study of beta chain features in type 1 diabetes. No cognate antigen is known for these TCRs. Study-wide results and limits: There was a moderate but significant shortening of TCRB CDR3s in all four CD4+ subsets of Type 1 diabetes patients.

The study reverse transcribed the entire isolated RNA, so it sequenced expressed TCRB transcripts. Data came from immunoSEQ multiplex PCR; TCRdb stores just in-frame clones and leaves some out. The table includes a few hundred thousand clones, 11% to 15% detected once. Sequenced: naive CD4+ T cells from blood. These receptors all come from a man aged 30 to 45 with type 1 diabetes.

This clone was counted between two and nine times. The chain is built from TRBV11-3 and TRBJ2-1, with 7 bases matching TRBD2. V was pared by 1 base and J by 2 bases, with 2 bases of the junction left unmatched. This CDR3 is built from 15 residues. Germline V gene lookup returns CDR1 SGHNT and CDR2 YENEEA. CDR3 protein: CASSLVRGAYNEQFF. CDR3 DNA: TGTGCCAGCAGCTTAGTTCGGGGGGCCTACAATGAGCAGTTCTTC. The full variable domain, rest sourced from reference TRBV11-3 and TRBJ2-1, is EAGVVQSPRYKIIEKKQPVAFWCNPISGHNTLYWYLQNLGQGPELLIRYENEEAVDDSQLPKDRFSAERLKGVDSTLKIQPAELGDSAVYLCASSLVRGAYNEQFFGPGTRLTVL.

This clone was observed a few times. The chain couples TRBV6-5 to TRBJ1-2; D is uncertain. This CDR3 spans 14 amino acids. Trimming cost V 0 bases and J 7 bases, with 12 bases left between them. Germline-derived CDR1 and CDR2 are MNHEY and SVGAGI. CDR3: CASSYSRREVGYTF. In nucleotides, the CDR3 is TGTGCCAGCAGTTACTCGAGGAGAGAAGTTGGCTACACCTTC.

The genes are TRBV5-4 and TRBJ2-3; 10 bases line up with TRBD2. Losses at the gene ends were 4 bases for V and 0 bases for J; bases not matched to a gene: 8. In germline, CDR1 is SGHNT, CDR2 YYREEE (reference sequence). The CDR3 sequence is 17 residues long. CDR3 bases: TGTGCCAGCAGCCCGAGGACTAGCGGAATTAGCACAGATACGCAGTATTTT. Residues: CASSPRTSGISTDTQYF. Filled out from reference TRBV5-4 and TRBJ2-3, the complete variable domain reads ETGVTQSPTHLIKTRGQQVTLRCSSQSGHNTVSWYQQALGQGPQFIFQYYREEENGRGNFPPRFSGLQFPNYSSELNVNALELDDSALYLCASSPRTSGISTDTQYFGPGTRLTVL.

CDR3 protein: CASSDWSGSSSEQFF. The CDR3, as DNA: TGTGCCAGCAGTGACTGGAGCGGGAGCTCAAGTGAGCAGTTCTTC. The chain joins TRBV2 to TRBJ2-1, with TRBD2 matching 8 bases. The trim removed 3 bases at V and 9 bases at J, leaving 10 bases unmatched. CDR1 is SNHLY and CDR2 is FYNNEI in the germline V gene. The CDR3 is made up of 15 amino acids.

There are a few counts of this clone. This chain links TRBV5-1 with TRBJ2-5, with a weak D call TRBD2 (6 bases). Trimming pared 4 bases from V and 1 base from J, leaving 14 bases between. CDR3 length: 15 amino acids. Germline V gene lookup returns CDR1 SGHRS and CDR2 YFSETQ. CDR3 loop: CASSHQTSPQETQYF. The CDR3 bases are TGCGCCAGCAGCCACCAGACTAGTCCCCAAGAGACCCAGTACTTC.

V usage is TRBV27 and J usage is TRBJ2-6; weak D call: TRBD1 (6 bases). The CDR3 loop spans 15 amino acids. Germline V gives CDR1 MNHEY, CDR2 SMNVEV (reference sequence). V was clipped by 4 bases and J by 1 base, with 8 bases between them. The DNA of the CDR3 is TGTGCCAGCAGTTCACAGGGTTCTGGGGCCAACGTCCTGACTTTC. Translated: CASSSQGSGANVLTF.

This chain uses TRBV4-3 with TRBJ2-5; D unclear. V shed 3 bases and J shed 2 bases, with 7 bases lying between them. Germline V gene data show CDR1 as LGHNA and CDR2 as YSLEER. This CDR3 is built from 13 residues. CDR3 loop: CASSQLEQETQYF. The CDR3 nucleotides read TGCGCCAGCAGCCAGCTCGAGCAAGAGACCCAGTACTTC.

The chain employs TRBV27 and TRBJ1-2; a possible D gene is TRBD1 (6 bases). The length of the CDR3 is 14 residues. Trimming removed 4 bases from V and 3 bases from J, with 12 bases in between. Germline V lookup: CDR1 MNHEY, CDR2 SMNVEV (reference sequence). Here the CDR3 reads CASSSGGNDYGYTF. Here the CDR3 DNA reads TGTGCCAGCAGTTCTGGGGGCAATGACTATGGCTACACCTTC.

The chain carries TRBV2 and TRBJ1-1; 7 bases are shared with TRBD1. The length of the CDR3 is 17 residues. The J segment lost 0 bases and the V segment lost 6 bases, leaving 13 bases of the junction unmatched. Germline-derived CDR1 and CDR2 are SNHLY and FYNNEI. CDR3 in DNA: TGTGCCAGCAGACCCCCGGGACAGAGTCTCATGAACACTGAAGCTTTCTTT. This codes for CASRPPGQSLMNTEAFF.

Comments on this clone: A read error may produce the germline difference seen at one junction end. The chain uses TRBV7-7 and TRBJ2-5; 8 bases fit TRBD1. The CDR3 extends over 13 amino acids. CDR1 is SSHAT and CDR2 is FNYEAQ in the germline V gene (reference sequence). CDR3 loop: CASSSTGAETQYF. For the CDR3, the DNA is TGTGCTAGCAGCTCGACAGGGGCAGAGACCCAGTACTTC. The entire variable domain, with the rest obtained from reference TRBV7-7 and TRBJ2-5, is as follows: GAGVSQSPRYKVTKRGQDVTLRCDPISSHATLYWYQQALGQGPEFLTYFNYEAQPDKSGLPSDRFSAERPEGSISTLTIQRTEQRDSAMYRCASSSTGAETQYFGPGTRLLVL.

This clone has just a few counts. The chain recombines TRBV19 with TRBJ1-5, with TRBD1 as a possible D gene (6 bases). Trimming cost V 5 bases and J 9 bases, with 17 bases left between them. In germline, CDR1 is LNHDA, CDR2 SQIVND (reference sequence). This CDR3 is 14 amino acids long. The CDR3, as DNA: TGTGCCAGTAGTGAGGACAGCCCCAGGGGGCCCCAGCATTTT. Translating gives CASSEDSPRGPQHF.

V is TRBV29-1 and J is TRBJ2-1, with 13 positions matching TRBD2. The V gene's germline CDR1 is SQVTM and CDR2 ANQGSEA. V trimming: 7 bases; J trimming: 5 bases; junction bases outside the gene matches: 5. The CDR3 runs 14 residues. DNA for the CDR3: TGCAGCGCTTGGACTAGCGGGAGCCACAATGAGCAGTTCTTC. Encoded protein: CSAWTSGSHNEQFF.

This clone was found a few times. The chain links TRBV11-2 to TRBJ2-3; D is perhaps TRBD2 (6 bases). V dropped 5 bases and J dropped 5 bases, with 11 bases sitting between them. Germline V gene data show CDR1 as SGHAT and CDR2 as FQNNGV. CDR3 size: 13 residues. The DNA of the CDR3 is TGTGCCAGCAGCCCAAGACTAGTAGATACGCAGTATTTT. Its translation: CASSPRLVDTQYF.

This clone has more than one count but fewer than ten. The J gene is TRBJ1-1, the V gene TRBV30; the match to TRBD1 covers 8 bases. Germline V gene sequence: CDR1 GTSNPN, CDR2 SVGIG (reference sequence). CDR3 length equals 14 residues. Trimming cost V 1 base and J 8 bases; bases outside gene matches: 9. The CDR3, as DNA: TGTGCCTGGAGTGAAGGACAGGGCCTAGGGGAAGCTTTCTTT. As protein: CAWSEGQGLGEAFF. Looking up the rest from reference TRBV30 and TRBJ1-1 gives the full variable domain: SQTIHQWPATLVQPVGSPLSLECTVEGTSNPNLYWYRQAAGRGLQLLFYSVGIGQISSEVPQNLSASRPQDRQFILSSKKLLLSDSGFYLCAWSEGQGLGEAFFGQGTRLTVV.

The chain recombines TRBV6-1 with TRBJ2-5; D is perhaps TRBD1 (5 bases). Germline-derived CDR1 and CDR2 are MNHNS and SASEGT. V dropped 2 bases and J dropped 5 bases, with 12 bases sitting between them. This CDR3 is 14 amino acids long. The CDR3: CASSERGRVETQYF. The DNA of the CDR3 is TGTGCCAGCAGTGAAAGAGGCAGGGTGGAGACCCAGTACTTC.

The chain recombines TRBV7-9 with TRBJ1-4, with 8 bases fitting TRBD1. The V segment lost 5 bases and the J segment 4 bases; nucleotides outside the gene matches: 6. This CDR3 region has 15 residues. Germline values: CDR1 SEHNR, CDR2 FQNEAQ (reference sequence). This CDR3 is CASSPDRGRNEKLFF. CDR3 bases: TGTGCCAGCAGCCCTGACAGGGGACGTAATGAAAAACTGTTTTTT.

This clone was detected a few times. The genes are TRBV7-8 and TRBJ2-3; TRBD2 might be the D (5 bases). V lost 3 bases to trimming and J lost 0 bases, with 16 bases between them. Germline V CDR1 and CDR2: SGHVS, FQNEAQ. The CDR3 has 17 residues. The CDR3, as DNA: TGTGCCAGCAGCTTGAGGGTTTCGGCCTTCAGCACAGATACGCAGTATTTT. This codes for CASSLRVSAFSTDTQYF.

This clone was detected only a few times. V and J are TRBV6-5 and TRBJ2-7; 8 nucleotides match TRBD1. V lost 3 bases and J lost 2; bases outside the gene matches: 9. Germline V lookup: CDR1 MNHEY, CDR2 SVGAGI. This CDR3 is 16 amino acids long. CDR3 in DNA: TGTGCCAGCAGTTATTCCGGACAGGGAGGAACCTACGAGCAGTACTTC. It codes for CASSYSGQGGTYEQYF.

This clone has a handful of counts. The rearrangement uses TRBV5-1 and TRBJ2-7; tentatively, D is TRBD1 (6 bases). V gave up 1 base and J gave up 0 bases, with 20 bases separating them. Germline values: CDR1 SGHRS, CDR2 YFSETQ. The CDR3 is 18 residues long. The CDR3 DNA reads TGCGCCAGCAGCTTGTCCCCAGCAACAGGGCTGAGCTCCTACGAGCAGTACTTC. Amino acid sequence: CASSLSPATGLSSYEQYF.

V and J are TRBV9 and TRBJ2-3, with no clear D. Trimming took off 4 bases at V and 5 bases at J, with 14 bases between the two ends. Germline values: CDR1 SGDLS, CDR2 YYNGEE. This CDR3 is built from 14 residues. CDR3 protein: CASSIIADKDTQYF. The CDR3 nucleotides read TGTGCCAGCAGCATTATAGCTGATAAAGATACGCAGTATTTT.

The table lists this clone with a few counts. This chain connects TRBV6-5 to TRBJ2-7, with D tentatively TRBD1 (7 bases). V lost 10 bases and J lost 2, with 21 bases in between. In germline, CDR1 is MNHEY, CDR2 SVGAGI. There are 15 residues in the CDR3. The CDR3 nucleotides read TGTGCCACCTCAAGGGGGGCAGGGGGGACCTACGAGCAGTACTTC. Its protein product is CATSRGAGGTYEQYF.

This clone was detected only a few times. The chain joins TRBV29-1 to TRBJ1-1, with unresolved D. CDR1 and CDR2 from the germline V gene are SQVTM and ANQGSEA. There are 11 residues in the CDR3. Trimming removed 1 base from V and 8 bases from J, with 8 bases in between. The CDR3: CSVEGGQEAFF. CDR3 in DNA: TGCAGCGTTGAAGGAGGTCAGGAAGCTTTCTTT.

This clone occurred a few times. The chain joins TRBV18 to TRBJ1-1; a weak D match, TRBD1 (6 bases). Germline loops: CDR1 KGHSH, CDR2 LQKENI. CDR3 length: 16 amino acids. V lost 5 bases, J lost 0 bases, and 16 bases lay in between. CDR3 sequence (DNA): TGTGCCAGCTCATCCCGGGACACCGACCTGAACACTGAAGCTTTCTTT. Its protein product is CASSSRDTDLNTEAFF. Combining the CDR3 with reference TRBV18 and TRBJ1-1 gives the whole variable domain NAGVMQNPRHLVRRRGQEARLRCSPMKGHSHVYWYRQLPEEGLKFMVYLQKENIIDESGMPKERFSAEFPKEGPSILRIQQVVRGDSAAYFCASSSRDTDLNTEAFFGQGTRLTVV.

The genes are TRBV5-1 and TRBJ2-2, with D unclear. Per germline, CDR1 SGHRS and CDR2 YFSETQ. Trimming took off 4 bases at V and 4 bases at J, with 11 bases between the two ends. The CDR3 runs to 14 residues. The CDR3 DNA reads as TGCGCCAGCAGCATGGCCGGCGGCACCGGGGAGCTGTTTTTT. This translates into CASSMAGGTGELFF.

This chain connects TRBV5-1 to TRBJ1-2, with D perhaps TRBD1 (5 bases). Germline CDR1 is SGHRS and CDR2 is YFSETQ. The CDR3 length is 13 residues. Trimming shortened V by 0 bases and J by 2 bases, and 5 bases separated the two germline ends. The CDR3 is CASSLEGNYGYTF. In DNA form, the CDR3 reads TGCGCCAGCAGCTTGGAGGGGAACTATGGCTACACCTTC.

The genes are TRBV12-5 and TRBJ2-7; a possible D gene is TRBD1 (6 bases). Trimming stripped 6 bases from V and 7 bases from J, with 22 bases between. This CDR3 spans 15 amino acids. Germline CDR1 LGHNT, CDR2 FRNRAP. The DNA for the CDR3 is TGTGCTAGTGGCCCCCTCCGCGGCTCAAGGGGGGAGCAGTACTTC. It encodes CASGPLRGSRGEQYF. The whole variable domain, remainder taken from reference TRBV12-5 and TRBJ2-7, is DARVTQTPRHKVTEMGQEVTMRCQPILGHNTVFWYRQTMMQGLELLAYFRNRAPLDDSGMPKDRFSAEMPDATLATLKIQPSEPRDSAVYFCASGPLRGSRGEQYFGPGTRLTVT.

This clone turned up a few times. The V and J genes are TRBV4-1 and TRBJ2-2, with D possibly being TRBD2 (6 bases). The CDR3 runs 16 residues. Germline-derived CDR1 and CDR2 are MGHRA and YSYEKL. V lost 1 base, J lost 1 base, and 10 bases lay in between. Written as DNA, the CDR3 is TGCGCCAGCAGCCAAGTTCGGGGGAAGAACACCGGGGAGCTGTTTTTT. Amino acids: CASSQVRGKNTGELFF.

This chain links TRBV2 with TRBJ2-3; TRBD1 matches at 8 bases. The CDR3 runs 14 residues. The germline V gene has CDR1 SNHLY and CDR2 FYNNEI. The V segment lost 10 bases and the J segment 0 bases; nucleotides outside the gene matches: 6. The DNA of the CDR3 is TGTGCCACCTCGACAGGGGTTAGCACAGATACGCAGTATTTT. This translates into CATSTGVSTDTQYF.

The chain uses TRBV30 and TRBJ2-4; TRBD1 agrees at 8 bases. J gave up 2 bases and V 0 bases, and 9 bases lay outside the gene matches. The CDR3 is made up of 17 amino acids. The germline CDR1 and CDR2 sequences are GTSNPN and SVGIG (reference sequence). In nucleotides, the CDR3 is TGTGCCTGGAGTGTCTGGACAGGGAGTGGGACCAAAAACATTCAGTACTTC. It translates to CAWSVWTGSGTKNIQYF. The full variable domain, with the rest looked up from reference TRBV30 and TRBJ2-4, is SQTIHQWPATLVQPVGSPLSLECTVEGTSNPNLYWYRQAAGRGLQLLFYSVGIGQISSEVPQNLSASRPQDRQFILSSKKLLLSDSGFYLCAWSVWTGSGTKNIQYFGAGTRLSVL.

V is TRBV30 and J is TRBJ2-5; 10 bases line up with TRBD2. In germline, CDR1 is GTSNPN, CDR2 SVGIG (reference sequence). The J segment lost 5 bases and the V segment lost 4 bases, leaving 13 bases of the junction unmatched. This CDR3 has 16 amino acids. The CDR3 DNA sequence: TGTGCCTGGACTCGGCGGTCTAGCGGGAGTGGGGAGACCCAGTACTTC. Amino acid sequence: CAWTRRSSGSGETQYF.

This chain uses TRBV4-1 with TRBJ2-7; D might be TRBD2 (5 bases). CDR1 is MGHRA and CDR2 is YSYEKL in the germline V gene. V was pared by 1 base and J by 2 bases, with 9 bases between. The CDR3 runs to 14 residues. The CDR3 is CASSQVGRTYEQYF. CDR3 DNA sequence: TGCGCCAGCAGCCAAGTGGGGAGAACCTACGAGCAGTACTTC.

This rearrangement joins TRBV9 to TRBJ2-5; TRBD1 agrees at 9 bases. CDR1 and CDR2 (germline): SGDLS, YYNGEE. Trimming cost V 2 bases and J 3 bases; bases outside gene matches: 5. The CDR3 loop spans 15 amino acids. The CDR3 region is CASSVGTGREETQYF. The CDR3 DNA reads TGTGCCAGCAGCGTGGGGACAGGGAGGGAAGAGACCCAGTACTTC.